This T cell receptor beta chain appears in the sequencing data of a study of T cell repertoires in cytomegalovirus infection. This CDR3 is built from 16 residues. V dropped 5 bases and J dropped 8 bases, with 24 bases sitting between them. There are a few counts of this clonotype. Its target is unknown. Overall study findings and caveats: Ex vivo, HLA-C-restricted CMV-specific TCR beta clonotypes prevailed over the rest of the response.

TCRdb analysed the reads with MiXCR anew, one entry per CDR3 protein. The sample consists of roughly 760,000 distinct CDR3 sequences, approximately 34% of them appearing once. The sample comprised PBMCs. This chain uses TRBV12-3 or TRBV12-4 with TRBJ1-2; possibly TRBD1 for D (5 bases). The receptor comes from a human donor in good health (CMV status not recorded). Some clones in this sample may be carry-over from other donors' samples. Here the CDR3 reads CASSPVGVTGAGGYTF. As DNA, the CDR3 is TGTGCCAGCAGTCCAGTTGGAGTGACGGGCGCAGGGGGCTACACCTTC.